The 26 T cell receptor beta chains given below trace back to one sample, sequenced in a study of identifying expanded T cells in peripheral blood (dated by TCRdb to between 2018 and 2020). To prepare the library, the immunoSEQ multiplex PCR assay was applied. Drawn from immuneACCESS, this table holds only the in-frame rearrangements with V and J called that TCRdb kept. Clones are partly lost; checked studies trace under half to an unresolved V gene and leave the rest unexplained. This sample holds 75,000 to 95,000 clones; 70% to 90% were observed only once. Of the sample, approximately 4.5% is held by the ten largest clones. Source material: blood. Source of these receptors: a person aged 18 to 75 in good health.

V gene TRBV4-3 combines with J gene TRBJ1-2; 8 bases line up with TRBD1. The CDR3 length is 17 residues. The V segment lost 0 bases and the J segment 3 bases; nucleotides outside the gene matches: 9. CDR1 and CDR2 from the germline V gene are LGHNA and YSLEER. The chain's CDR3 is CASSQDYRGDLDYGYTF. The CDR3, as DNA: TGCGCCAGCAGCCAAGATTACAGGGGGGATTTAGACTATGGCTACACCTTC.

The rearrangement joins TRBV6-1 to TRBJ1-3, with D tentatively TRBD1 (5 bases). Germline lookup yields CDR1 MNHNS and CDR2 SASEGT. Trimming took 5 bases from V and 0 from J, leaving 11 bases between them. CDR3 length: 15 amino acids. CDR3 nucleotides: TGTGCCAGCAGTAGGGAGGGGAGCTCTGGAAACACCATATATTTT. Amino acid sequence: CASSREGSSGNTIYF.

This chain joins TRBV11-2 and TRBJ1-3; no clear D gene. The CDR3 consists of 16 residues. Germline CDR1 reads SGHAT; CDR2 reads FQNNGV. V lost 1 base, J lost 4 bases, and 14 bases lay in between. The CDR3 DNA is TGTGCCAGCAGCTTAGTTTACTCCCCGAGGGGAAACACCATATATTTT. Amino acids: CASSLVYSPRGNTIYF.

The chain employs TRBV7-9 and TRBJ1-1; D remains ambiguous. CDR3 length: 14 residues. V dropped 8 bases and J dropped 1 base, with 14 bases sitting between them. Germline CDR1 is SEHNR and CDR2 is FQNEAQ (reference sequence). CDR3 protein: CASRLGAGNTEAFF. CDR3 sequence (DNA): TGTGCCAGCCGACTAGGAGCTGGGAACACTGAAGCTTTCTTT.

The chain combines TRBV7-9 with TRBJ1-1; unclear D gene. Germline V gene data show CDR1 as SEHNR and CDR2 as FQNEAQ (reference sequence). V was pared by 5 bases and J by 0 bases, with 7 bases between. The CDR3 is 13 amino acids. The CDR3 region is CASSPTMNTEAFF. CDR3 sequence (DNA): TGTGCCAGCAGCCCTACTATGAACACTGAAGCTTTCTTT.

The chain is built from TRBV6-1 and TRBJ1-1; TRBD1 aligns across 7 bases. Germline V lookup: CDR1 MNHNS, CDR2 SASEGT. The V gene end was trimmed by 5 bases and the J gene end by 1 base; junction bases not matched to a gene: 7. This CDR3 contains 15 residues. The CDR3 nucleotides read TGTGCCAGCAGTCCTAGGACAGGATCGAACACTGAAGCTTTCTTT. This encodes CASSPRTGSNTEAFF.

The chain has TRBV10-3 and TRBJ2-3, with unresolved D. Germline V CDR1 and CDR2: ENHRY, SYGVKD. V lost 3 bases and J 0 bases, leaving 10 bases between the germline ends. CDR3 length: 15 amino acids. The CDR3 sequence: CAISEQPPSTDTQYF. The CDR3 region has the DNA TGTGCCATCAGTGAACAGCCTCCTAGCACAGATACGCAGTATTTT.

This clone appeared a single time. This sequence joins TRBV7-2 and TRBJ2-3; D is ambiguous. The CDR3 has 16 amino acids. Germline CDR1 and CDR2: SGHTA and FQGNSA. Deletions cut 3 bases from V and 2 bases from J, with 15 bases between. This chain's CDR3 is CASSFLPIGDTDTQYF. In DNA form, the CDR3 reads TGTGCCAGCAGCTTCCTGCCAATCGGCGACACAGATACGCAGTATTTT.

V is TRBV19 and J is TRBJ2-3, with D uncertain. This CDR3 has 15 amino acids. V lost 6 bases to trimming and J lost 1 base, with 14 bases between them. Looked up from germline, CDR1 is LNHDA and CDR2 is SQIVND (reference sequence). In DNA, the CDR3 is TGTGCCAGTAGCCCGACCCTGACCCGCACAGATACGCAGTATTTT. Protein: CASSPTLTRTDTQYF.

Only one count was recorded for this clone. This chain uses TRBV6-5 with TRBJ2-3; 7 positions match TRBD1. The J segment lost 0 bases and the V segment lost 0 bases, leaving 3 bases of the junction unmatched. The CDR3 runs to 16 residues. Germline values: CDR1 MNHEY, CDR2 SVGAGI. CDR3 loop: CASSYSTGPSTDTQYF. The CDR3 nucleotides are TGTGCCAGCAGTTACTCGACAGGGCCTAGCACAGATACGCAGTATTTT.

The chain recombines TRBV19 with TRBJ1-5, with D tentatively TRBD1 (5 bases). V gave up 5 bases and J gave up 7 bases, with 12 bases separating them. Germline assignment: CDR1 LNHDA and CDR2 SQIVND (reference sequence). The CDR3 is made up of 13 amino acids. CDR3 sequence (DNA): TGTGCCAGTAGTCTCTCCGGGACCCAGCCCCAGCATTTT. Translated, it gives CASSLSGTQPQHF.

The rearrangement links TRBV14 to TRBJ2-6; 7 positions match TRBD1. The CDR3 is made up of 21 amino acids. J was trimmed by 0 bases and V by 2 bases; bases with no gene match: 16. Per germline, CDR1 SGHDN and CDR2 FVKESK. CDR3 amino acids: CASSQNLGMTGSGSGANVLTF. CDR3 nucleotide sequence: TGTGCCAGCAGCCAAAACCTAGGGATGACAGGGAGTGGCTCTGGGGCCAACGTCCTGACTTTC.

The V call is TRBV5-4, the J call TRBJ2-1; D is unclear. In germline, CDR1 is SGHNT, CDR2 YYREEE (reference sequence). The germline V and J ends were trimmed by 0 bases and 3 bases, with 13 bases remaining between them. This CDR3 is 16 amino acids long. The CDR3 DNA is TGTGCCAGCAGCTTGGATTTCCGGGTCGACTACAATGAGCAGTTCTTC. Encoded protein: CASSLDFRVDYNEQFF.

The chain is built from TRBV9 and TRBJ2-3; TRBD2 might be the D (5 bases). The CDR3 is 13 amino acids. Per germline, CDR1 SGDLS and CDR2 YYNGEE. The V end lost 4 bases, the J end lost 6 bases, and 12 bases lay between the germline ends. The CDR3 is CASSFFWEDTQYF. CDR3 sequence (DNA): TGTGCCAGCAGCTTCTTTTGGGAGGATACGCAGTATTTT.

CDR3 in amino acids: CASSRGLRSEAGGTGELFF. The DNA for the CDR3 is TGTGCCAGCTCAAGGGGTCTCAGGTCGGAGGCCGGCGGCACCGGGGAGCTGTTTTTT. The rearrangement uses TRBV18 and TRBJ2-2; the D call may be TRBD1 or TRBD2 (5 bases each). The germline V gene has CDR1 KGHSH and CDR2 LQKENI. This CDR3 has 19 residues. V lost 5 bases and J 4 bases, leaving 26 bases between the germline ends.

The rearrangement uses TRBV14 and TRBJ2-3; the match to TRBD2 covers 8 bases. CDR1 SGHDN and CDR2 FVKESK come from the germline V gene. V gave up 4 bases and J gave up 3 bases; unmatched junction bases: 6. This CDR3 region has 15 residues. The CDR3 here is CASSLGGAGTDTQYF. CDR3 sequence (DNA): TGTGCCAGCAGCCTCGGGGGGGCCGGAACAGATACGCAGTATTTT.

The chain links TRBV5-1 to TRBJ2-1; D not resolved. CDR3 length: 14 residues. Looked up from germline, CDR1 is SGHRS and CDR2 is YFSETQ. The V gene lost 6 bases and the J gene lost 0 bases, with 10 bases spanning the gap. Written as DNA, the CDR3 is TGCGCCAGCACGACCCGGAGCTCCTACAATGAGCAGTTCTTC. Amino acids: CASTTRSSYNEQFF.

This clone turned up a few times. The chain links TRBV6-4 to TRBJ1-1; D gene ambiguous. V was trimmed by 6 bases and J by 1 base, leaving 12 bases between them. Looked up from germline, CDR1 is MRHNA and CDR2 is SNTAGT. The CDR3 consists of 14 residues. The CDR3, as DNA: TGTGCCAGCAGGGATTTTTCGAAGAACACTGAAGCTTTCTTT. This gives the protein CASRDFSKNTEAFF.

The CDR3 is CASSIGIGGQGTEAFF. CDR3 sequence (DNA): TGCGCCAGCAGCATTGGTATTGGGGGGCAGGGGACTGAAGCTTTCTTT. The genes are TRBV5-1 and TRBJ1-1; possibly TRBD1 for D (6 bases). The CDR3 totals 16 residues. V gave up 4 bases and J gave up 5 bases, with 21 bases separating them. The germline V gene has CDR1 SGHRS and CDR2 YFSETQ.

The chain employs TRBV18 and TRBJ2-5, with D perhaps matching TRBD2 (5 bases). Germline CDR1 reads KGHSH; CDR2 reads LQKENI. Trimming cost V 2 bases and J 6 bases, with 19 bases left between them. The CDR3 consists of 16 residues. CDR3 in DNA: TGTGCCAGCTCACCAGAGGGCAGCCGGGGTATGAAGACCCAGTACTTC. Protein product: CASSPEGSRGMKTQYF.

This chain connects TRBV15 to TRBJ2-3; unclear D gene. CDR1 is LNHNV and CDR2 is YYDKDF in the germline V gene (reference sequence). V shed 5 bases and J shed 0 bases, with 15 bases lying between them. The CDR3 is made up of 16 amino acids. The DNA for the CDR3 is TGTGCCACCAGCCTTCTTGGCGGTTCTAGCACAGATACGCAGTATTTT. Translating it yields CATSLLGGSSTDTQYF. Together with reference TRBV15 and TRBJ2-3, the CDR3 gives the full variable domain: DAMVIQNPRYQVTQFGKPVTLSCSQTLNHNVMYWYQQKSSQAPKLLFHYYDKDFNNEADTPDNFQSRRPNTSFCFLDIRSPGLGDTAMYLCATSLLGGSSTDTQYFGPGTRLTVL.

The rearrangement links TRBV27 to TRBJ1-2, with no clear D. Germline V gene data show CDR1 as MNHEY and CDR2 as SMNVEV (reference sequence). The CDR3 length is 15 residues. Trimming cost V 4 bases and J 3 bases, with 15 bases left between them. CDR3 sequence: CASSSLRGWDYGYTF. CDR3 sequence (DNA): TGTGCCAGCAGTTCCCTCCGAGGGTGGGACTATGGCTACACCTTC.

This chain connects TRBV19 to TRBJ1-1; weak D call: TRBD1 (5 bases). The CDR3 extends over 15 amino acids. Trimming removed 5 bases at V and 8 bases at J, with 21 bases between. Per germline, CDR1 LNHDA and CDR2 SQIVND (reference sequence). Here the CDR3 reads CASSPARIGRGEAFF. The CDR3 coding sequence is TGTGCCAGTAGTCCTGCCCGTATCGGTCGGGGGGAAGCTTTCTTT.

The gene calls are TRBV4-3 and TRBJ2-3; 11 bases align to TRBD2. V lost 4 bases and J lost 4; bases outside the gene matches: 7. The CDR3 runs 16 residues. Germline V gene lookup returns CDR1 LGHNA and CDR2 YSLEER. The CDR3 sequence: CASSRLSGGAADTQYF. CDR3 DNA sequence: TGCGCCAGCAGCCGCCTTAGCGGGGGGGCCGCAGATACGCAGTATTTT.

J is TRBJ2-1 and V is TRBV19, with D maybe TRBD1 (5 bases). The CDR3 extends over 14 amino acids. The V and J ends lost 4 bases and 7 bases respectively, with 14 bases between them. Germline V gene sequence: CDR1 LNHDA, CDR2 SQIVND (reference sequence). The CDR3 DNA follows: TGTGCCAGTAGTAAGGGCAGGGTCGGGAATGAGCAGTTCTTC. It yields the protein CASSKGRVGNEQFF.

CDR3 coding DNA: TGCGCCAGCAGCAGCGGACAGGGCGGGACTGAAGCTTTCTTT. Translated: CASSSGQGGTEAFF. The chain links TRBV5-1 to TRBJ1-1; 8 nucleotides align to TRBD1. The CDR3 totals 14 residues. Germline lookup yields CDR1 SGHRS and CDR2 YFSETQ. J lost 5 bases, V lost 4 bases, and 7 bases had no gene match.